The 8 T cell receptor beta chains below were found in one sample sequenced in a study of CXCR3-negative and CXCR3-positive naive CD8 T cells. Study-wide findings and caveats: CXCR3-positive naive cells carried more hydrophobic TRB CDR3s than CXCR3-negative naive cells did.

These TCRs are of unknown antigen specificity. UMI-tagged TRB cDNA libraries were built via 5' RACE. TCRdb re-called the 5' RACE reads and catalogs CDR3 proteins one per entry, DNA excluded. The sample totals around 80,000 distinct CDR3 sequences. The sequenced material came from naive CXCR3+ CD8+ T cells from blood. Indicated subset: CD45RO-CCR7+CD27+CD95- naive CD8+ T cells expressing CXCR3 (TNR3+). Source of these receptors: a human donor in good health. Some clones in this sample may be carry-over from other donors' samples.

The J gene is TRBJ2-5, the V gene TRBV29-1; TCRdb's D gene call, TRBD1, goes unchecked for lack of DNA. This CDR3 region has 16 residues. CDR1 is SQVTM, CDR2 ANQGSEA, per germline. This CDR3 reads CSVEGLGGILQETQYF.

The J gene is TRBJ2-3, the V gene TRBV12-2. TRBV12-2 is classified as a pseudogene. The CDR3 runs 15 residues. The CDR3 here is CASRFLGDITDTQYF.

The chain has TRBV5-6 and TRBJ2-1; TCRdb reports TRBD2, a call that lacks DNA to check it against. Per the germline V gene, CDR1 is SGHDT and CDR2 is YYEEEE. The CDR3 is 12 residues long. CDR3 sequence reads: CASSLLSPEQFF.

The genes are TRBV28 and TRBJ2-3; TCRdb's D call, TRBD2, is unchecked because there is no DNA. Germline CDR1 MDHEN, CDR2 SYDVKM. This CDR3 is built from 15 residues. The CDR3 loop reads CASSPSSGGTDTQYF.

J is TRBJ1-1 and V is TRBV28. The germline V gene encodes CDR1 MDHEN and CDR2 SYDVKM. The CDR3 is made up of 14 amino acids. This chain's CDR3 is CASSLGQMNTEAFF.

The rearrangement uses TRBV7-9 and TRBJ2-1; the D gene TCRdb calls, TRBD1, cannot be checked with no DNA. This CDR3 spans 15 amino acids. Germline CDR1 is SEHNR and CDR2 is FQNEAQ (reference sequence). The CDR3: CASSLIGGGHNEQFF.

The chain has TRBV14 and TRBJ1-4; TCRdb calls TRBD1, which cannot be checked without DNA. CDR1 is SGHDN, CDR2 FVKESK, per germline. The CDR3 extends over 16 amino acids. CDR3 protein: CASSQDQGQGMIKLFF.

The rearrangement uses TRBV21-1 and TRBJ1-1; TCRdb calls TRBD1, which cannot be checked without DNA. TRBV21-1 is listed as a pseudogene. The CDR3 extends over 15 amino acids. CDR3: CASSKGPPMNTEAFF.